This T cell receptor (beta chain) was retrieved from a study of T cells in Graves' hyperthyroidism and ophthalmopathy (dated by TCRdb to 2018 to 2020). About the full investigation: TCR V-J signatures able to tell the groups apart were searched for in a discovery cohort of more than 90 patients, of whom 43 had Graves' ophthalmopathy and about 55 had stable Graves' hyperthyroidism. Prospective prediction of ophthalmopathy was tested in an independent validation cohort consisting of 18 hyperthyroidism patients and around 16 patients who later progressed to ophthalmopathy. The roughly 91 discovery patients were randomly split 7:3 into training and test sets. In addition, the study compared T-cell repertoires in thyroid tissue and in blood from roughly 6 Graves' hyperthyroidism patients. Once sampling was done, hyperthyroidism patients were given methimazole at a starting dose of 30 mg daily, whereas ophthalmopathy patients were given high-dose intravenous methylprednisolone. According to the paper, TCR Vbeta CDR3 sequencing was carried out on 135 peripheral blood samples, which came from 40 to 45 ophthalmopathy, under 85 hyperthyroidism and approximately 17 progressor patients.

The TCR beta CDR3 regions were amplified from RNA transcripts. For the first round of RT-PCR on the TCR CDR3, the HTBI primer set was used together with the Qiagen OneStep RT-PCR kit. Libraries were constructed in a second round of multiplex PCR, after which size selection and purification were carried out. The libraries were sequenced on an Illumina HiSeq2000 using paired-end 100 bp reads. The study's own analysis went as follows. SOAPnuke was used to process the raw data, removing reads that contained adapters or uncalled bases, had a mean Phred below 15, or lacked an exact match to the constant primer or identifier. High-quality paired reads were merged using COPE v1.2.5, and each unique nucleotide sequence was defined as a clonotype. MiTCR v1.1 was used to align the clonotypes against IMGT TRBV, TRBD and TRBJ reference segments. Analysis was restricted to V-J combinations with a frequency above 0.0001, which covered 99.2% of repertoires. A TCS score was defined as the ratio of F50 (clonal expansion) to E x V (chaos), with BLOSUM62-based TCRdist applied between CDR3 peptides within each V-J. Welch's t-statistics and random forest reduced several hundred V-J features to 10 to 15, which were used in a naive Bayes classifier (R e1071). TCRdb trimmed the raw reads at Q25, called clones with MiXCR and kept productive beta chains. Under each unique CDR3 protein, matching rows form one entry showing the most common genes and DNA. The V and J calls, along with clone size, are taken from TCRdb and not from the paper's own processing. Counted in this sample were a few hundred thousand distinct CDR3 sequences; about half of them appeared once. The ten biggest clones cover about 7.9% of the sample.

CDR1 and CDR2 are drawn from the germline V gene: ENHRY, SYGVKD. Cut back by 10 bases and 5 bases, the V and J ends lie 29 bases apart. Measured from the cysteine to the phenylalanine, the CDR3 is 17 residues long. Only CDR3 DNA remains: 51 bases, in frame from the first base. To note about this clonotype: What this receptor recognizes is not known. No much larger clonotype is one base removed from it; base qualities were not supplied.

Graves' hyperthyroidism was defined as stable when no progression to ophthalmopathy occurred over 18 months of follow-up. Hyperthyroidism patients were newly diagnosed, had a disease duration of under 2 months, and were aged 18 to 65 years. The study excluded patients with uncontrolled infections, other autoimmune diseases, pregnancy or lactation. Clinical symptoms, serum thyroxine and TRAb, thyroid ultrasound, and orbital computed tomography formed the basis for the diagnoses. Trizol reagent was used to extract total RNA, and RNA quality was then checked on an Agilent 2100 Bioanalyzer. What the authors observed across the whole study: In cross-validation, a model built on a 13 V-J signature told ophthalmopathy apart from stable hyperthyroidism with just under 90% sensitivity and approximately 81% specificity, and in testing the same model reached 80%/75%. Blood samples also contained most of the expanded thyroid clonotypes (frequency above 0.001), which suggests that blood repertoires may reflect thyroid immune responses. Sample size was not statistically predetermined, and blinding of investigators to group allocation was not performed. In validation, the model predicted progression to ophthalmopathy a median of roughly 6.5 months before onset, with roughly 68% sensitivity and 72.22% specificity.

The sequenced sample was peripheral blood or thyroid tissue (not recorded which). The V and J segments used are TRBV10-3 and TRBJ1-1, and the D gene may be TRBD1, 5 bases matching. The sequence came from a woman between 18 and 29 years old with Graves' hyperthyroidism. Donor details come from another sample of the same person, matched by shared clones. The CDR3 corresponds to CASRGRRGRPVRTEAFF. The DNA sequence is given as TGTGCCAGCAGAGGGAGGCGGGGGAGGCCCGTTAGGACTGAAGCTTTCTTT.